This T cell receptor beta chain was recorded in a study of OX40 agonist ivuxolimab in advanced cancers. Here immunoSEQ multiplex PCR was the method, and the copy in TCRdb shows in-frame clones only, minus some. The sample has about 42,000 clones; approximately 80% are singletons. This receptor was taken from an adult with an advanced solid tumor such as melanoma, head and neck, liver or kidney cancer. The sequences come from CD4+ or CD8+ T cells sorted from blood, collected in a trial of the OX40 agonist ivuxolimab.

The CDR3, as DNA: TGTGCCAGCAGTGAACAACCAGGGTCTCAAGAGACCCAGTACTTC. This translates into CASSEQPGSQETQYF. The chain is built from TRBV2 and TRBJ2-5; possible D gene TRBD1, 5 bases. The CDR3 runs to 15 residues. The germline V gene encodes CDR1 SNHLY and CDR2 FYNNEI. V shed 2 bases and J shed 2 bases, with 12 bases lying between them.